A single sample is the source of the 29 T cell receptor beta chains below, sequenced in a study of Ad26.COV2.S vaccination and SARS-CoV-2 variants. Only in-frame clones appear in the TCRdb table, and some are missing; sequencing was by immunoSEQ multiplex PCR. The sample yields roughly 450,000 clones, 90% seen once. The treatment is: 15 to 20 received Ad26.COV2.S at low or high dose, single or two shots; about 5 received placebo; per-sample allocation not given. Sampling took place 63 days after the first vaccine or placebo injection. This material consisted of peripheral blood, taken in a trial of Ad26.COV2.S vaccine versus placebo. Receptor source: a person between 18 and 65 years old who received the Ad26.COV2.S COVID-19 vaccine or a placebo.

The V and J genes are TRBV28 and TRBJ1-6; weak D call: TRBD1 (6 bases). The CDR3 consists of 14 residues. Germline lookup yields CDR1 MDHEN and CDR2 SYDVKM. V shed 1 base and J shed 6 bases, with 7 bases lying between them. The CDR3 DNA reads TGTGCCAGCAGTTTATCACAGGGTAATTCACCCCTCCACTTT. Amino acids: CASSLSQGNSPLHF.

The chain uses TRBV25-1 and TRBJ2-3; tentative D call: TRBD2 (5 bases). Germline CDR1 reads MGHDK; CDR2 reads SYGVNS. With 5 bases removed from V and 2 bases from J, the gap between germline ends came to 11 bases. The CDR3 has 14 residues. The CDR3, as DNA: TGTGCCAGCAGTAGACGGGGATACACAGATACGCAGTATTTT. Its protein is CASSRRGYTDTQYF. Full variable domain (outside the CDR3, taken from reference TRBV25-1 and TRBJ2-3): EADIYQTPRYLVIGTGKKITLECSQTMGHDKMYWYQQDPGMELHLIHYSYGVNSTEKGDLSSESTVSRIRTEHFPLTLESARPSHTSQYLCASSRRGYTDTQYFGPGTRLTVL.

The V and J genes are TRBV30 and TRBJ1-4, with TRBD1 as a possible D gene (5 bases). The V gene's germline CDR1 is GTSNPN and CDR2 SVGIG (reference sequence). The CDR3 consists of 14 residues. Trimming removed 2 bases at V and 4 bases at J, with 11 bases between. This CDR3 reads CAWSSRQFNEKLFF. CDR3 DNA sequence: TGTGCCTGGAGTTCTCGACAGTTTAATGAAAAACTGTTTTTT. The variable domain in full, completed from reference TRBV30 and TRBJ1-4, reads SQTIHQWPATLVQPVGSPLSLECTVEGTSNPNLYWYRQAAGRGLQLLFYSVGIGQISSEVPQNLSASRPQDRQFILSSKKLLLSDSGFYLCAWSSRQFNEKLFFGSGTQLSVL.

The chain is built from TRBV5-5 and TRBJ2-7; unclear D gene. This CDR3 region has 13 residues. Germline CDR1 is SGHKS and CDR2 is YYEKEE (reference sequence). Between the trimmed V and J ends, which lost 3 bases and 0 bases, there was a span of 7 bases. The CDR3 loop is CASSSSSSYEQYF. The CDR3 DNA reads as TGTGCCAGCAGCTCCTCAAGCTCCTACGAGCAGTACTTC.

The chain joins TRBV7-9 to TRBJ2-3; 11 bases match TRBD2. CDR3 size: 17 residues. V shed 5 bases, J shed 3 bases, and the junction held 10 bases outside the gene matches. Germline values: CDR1 SEHNR, CDR2 FQNEAQ (reference sequence). This CDR3 reads CASSDSGRAFGTDTQYF. The CDR3 coding sequence is TGTGCCAGCAGCGATAGCGGGAGGGCCTTCGGTACAGATACGCAGTATTTT.

Details on this clone: Other DNA sequences in the same sample also yield this CDR3. The chain joins TRBV7-2 to TRBJ2-3; D unresolved. Trimming removed 0 bases from V and 2 bases from J, with 6 bases in between. This CDR3 is built from 14 residues. CDR1 and CDR2 from the germline V gene are SGHTA and FQGNSA. CDR3 nucleotide sequence: TGTGCCAGCAGCTTAGCGGGGTCCACAGATACGCAGTATTTT. It translates to CASSLAGSTDTQYF.

The chain uses TRBV5-4 and TRBJ2-7, with a weak D call TRBD2 (5 bases). Germline CDR1 SGHNT, CDR2 YYREEE (reference sequence). The CDR3 has 13 amino acids. V lost 0 bases and J 9 bases, leaving 13 bases between the germline ends. In DNA, the CDR3 is TGTGCCAGCAGCTTGGGCGGATTTCTAGCGCAGTACTTC. Its translation is CASSLGGFLAQYF.

The CDR3 sequence is CASSLLASGANVLTF. As DNA, the CDR3 is TGTGCCAGCAGCCTCCTAGCCTCCGGGGCCAACGTCCTGACTTTC. The V call is TRBV5-8, the J call TRBJ2-6; TRBD2 might be the D (5 bases). This CDR3 spans 15 amino acids. In germline, CDR1 is SGHTS, CDR2 YDEGEE. V dropped 4 bases and J dropped 4 bases, with 12 bases sitting between them.

This chain connects TRBV9 to TRBJ2-5; D ambiguous. Trimming cost V 0 bases and J 4 bases, with 7 bases left between them. This CDR3 has 13 amino acids. Germline V gene lookup returns CDR1 SGDLS and CDR2 YYNGEE. The CDR3 is CASSVVTGETQYF. In DNA form, the CDR3 reads TGTGCCAGCAGCGTAGTCACCGGAGAGACCCAGTACTTC.

With regard to this clone: Other DNA sequences from this sample encode an identical CDR3 as well. This chain joins TRBV28 and TRBJ1-1, with D possibly being TRBD1 (5 bases). Per germline, CDR1 MDHEN and CDR2 SYDVKM. Trimming took 7 bases from V and 2 from J, leaving 14 bases between them. This CDR3 region has 14 residues. Written as DNA, the CDR3 is TGTGCCAGCACCCCAGGGACGGTTAACACTGAAGCTTTCTTT. Translated, it gives CASTPGTVNTEAFF.

For the CDR3, the DNA is TGTGCCTGCACACACAGAGGAAACACCATATATTTT. Translated, it gives CACTHRGNTIYF. V usage is TRBV30 and J usage is TRBJ1-3; no definite D call. The CDR3 contains 12 residues. Trimming left V 6 bases short and J 4 bases short, with 10 bases between. Germline V gives CDR1 GTSNPN, CDR2 SVGIG (reference sequence). The full variable domain, rest sourced from reference TRBV30 and TRBJ1-3, is SQTIHQWPATLVQPVGSPLSLECTVEGTSNPNLYWYRQAAGRGLQLLFYSVGIGQISSEVPQNLSASRPQDRQFILSSKKLLLSDSGFYLCACTHRGNTIYFGEGSWLTVV.

The chain combines TRBV2 with TRBJ2-7; D may be TRBD2 (5 bases). The CDR3 sequence is 14 residues long. The germline V gene has CDR1 SNHLY and CDR2 FYNNEI. Trimming removed 3 bases at V and 2 bases at J, with 11 bases between. The CDR3: CASSERELTYEQYF. In DNA form, the CDR3 reads TGTGCCAGCAGTGAGAGGGAGTTGACCTACGAGCAGTACTTC.

This clone came up once. The genes are TRBV6-5 and TRBJ2-2; D is undetermined. Trimming cost V 6 bases and J 4 bases, with 6 bases left between them. CDR1 MNHEY and CDR2 SVGAGI come from the germline V gene. The CDR3 spans 12 residues. The DNA for the CDR3 is TGTGCCAGCAGCAAAATCACCGGGGAGCTGTTTTTT. It yields the protein CASSKITGELFF.

This clone was observed once. J is TRBJ2-3 and V is TRBV15; no clear D. Trimming took off 1 base at V and 6 bases at J, with 11 bases between the two ends. CDR1 is LNHNV and CDR2 is YYDKDF in the germline V gene (reference sequence). This CDR3 contains 14 residues. CDR3: CATSRVDTPDTQYF. CDR3 bases: TGTGCCACCAGCAGAGTTGATACCCCCGATACGCAGTATTTT. The variable domain in full, with the rest retrieved from reference TRBV15 and TRBJ2-3, is DAMVIQNPRYQVTQFGKPVTLSCSQTLNHNVMYWYQQKSSQAPKLLFHYYDKDFNNEADTPDNFQSRRPNTSFCFLDIRSPGLGDTAMYLCATSRVDTPDTQYFGPGTRLTVL.

The chain uses TRBV5-5 and TRBJ1-2; tentatively, D is TRBD1 (5 bases). The CDR3 runs to 15 residues. V shed 0 bases and J shed 4 bases, with 13 bases lying between them. CDR1 SGHKS and CDR2 YYEKEE come from the germline V gene (reference sequence). CDR3 bases: TGTGCCAGCAGCTTGGTAGAGGGGAGAGGCTATGGCTACACCTTC. This gives the protein CASSLVEGRGYGYTF.

The V and J genes are TRBV11-2 and TRBJ2-5; 13 positions match TRBD2. Germline V gene lookup returns CDR1 SGHAT and CDR2 FQNNGV. The CDR3 consists of 19 residues. J gave up 4 bases and V 1 base, and 12 bases lay outside the gene matches. CDR3 region: CASSLGGLAGVGWGETQYF. CDR3 in DNA: TGTGCCAGCAGCTTAGGCGGACTAGCGGGAGTAGGATGGGGAGAGACCCAGTACTTC.

The CDR3 DNA reads TGTGCCAGCAGCTTTTCTGGAGCGGGAGGGCCCCTGGGCGAGCAGTACTTC. It translates to CASSFSGAGGPLGEQYF. This chain links TRBV7-9 with TRBJ2-7, with 10 bases that match TRBD2. Per the germline V gene, CDR1 is SEHNR and CDR2 is FQNEAQ (reference sequence). The CDR3 is 17 amino acids. The junction had 14 bases not matched to a gene; V was cut back by 3 bases and J by 6 bases. Supplemented by reference TRBV7-9 and TRBJ2-7, the full variable domain reads DTGVSQNPRHKITKRGQNVTFRCDPISEHNRLYWYRQTLGQGPEFLTYFQNEAQLEKSRLLSDRFSAERPKGSFSTLEIQRTEQGDSAMYLCASSFSGAGGPLGEQYFGPGTRLTVT.

The V and J genes are TRBV29-1 and TRBJ1-6; a possible D gene is TRBD1 (5 bases). The V end lost 6 bases, the J end lost 10 bases, and 16 bases lay between the germline ends. The CDR3 loop spans 13 amino acids. CDR1 is SQVTM, CDR2 ANQGSEA, per germline. The CDR3 DNA follows: TGCAGCGTATCGACATCTCAGGGCTCACCCCTCCACTTT. Translating gives CSVSTSQGSPLHF.

In its sample, this clone was seen once. The J gene is TRBJ2-7, the V gene TRBV19, with 10 bases identical to TRBD1. V gave up 4 bases and J gave up 3 bases; unmatched junction bases: 6. The CDR3 sequence is 15 residues long. The germline CDR1 and CDR2 sequences are LNHDA and SQIVND (reference sequence). CDR3 bases: TGTGCCAGTAGTACTCGGGACAGGGGAGGCTACGAGCAGTACTTC. Protein: CASSTRDRGGYEQYF.

This clone has just one count. This chain links TRBV30 with TRBJ2-3, with 8 positions matching TRBD2. Trimming took 0 bases from V and 7 from J; bases not matched to a gene: 6. Per germline, CDR1 GTSNPN and CDR2 SVGIG (reference sequence). The CDR3 sequence is 14 residues long. Here the CDR3 DNA reads TGTGCCTGGAGTGTACGGGGGGGAGAGAATACGCAGTATTTT. It is translated as CAWSVRGGENTQYF.

J is TRBJ2-2 and V is TRBV9, with 7 bases lining up with TRBD1. Germline trimming cut 2 bases from V and 3 bases from J; bases unmatched to any gene: 1. Germline V gives CDR1 SGDLS, CDR2 YYNGEE. This CDR3 comprises 14 residues. CDR3 loop: CASSVGQHTGELFF. The DNA of the CDR3 is TGTGCCAGCAGCGTGGGACAGCACACCGGGGAGCTGTTTTTT.

This sequence joins TRBV4-3 and TRBJ2-7, with a weak D call TRBD2 (5 bases). Germline CDR1 is LGHNA and CDR2 is YSLEER. V was pared by 0 bases and J by 3 bases, with 12 bases between. The CDR3 consists of 15 residues. DNA for the CDR3: TGCGCCAGCAGCCAAGATAAGGGCAGCGGCTACGAGCAGTACTTC. Encoded protein: CASSQDKGSGYEQYF.

The rearrangement uses TRBV6-6 and TRBJ1-1; maybe TRBD1 (6 bases). The V end was cut by 4 bases, the J end by 1 base, with 13 bases between. From germline, CDR1 is MNHNY and CDR2 SVGAGI (reference sequence). The CDR3 consists of 15 residues. The CDR3 spells CASSLQGLKNTEAFF. The CDR3 DNA follows: TGTGCCAGCAGTTTACAGGGACTAAAGAACACTGAAGCTTTCTTT.

This clone was seen once. The chain links TRBV7-2 to TRBJ2-5; a possible D gene is TRBD2 (6 bases). The CDR3 runs to 14 residues. Per the germline V gene, CDR1 is SGHTA and CDR2 is FQGNSA. Between the trimmed V and J ends, which lost 4 bases and 4 bases, there was a span of 13 bases. Here the CDR3 DNA reads TGTGCCAGCAGCTCCCAAATGGGAGGAGAGACCCAGTACTTC. Amino acid sequence: CASSSQMGGETQYF.

CDR3 DNA: TGTGCCAGCAGTTTAGGCAGGGGTGGAAAACTGTTTTTT. Protein product: CASSLGRGGKLFF. The chain is built from TRBV28 and TRBJ1-4, with D tentatively TRBD1 (6 bases). V lost 2 bases, J lost 10 bases, and 11 bases lay in between. Germline CDR1 reads MDHEN; CDR2 reads SYDVKM. There are 13 residues in the CDR3.

The genes are TRBV7-2 and TRBJ1-3; 7 positions agree with TRBD1. After removal of 4 bases from V and 0 bases from J, the junction contained 6 bases not matched to a gene. Per the germline V gene, CDR1 is SGHTA and CDR2 is FQGNSA. CDR3 length: 16 amino acids. The CDR3 sequence: CASSSGTVSSGNTIYF. CDR3 bases: TGTGCCAGCAGCTCCGGGACAGTGTCCTCTGGAAACACCATATATTTT. Together with reference TRBV7-2 and TRBJ1-3, the CDR3 gives the full variable domain: GAGVSQSPSNKVTEKGKDVELRCDPISGHTALYWYRQSLGQGLEFLIYFQGNSAPDKSGLPSDRFSAERTGGSVSTLTIQRTQQEDSAVYLCASSSGTVSSGNTIYFGEGSWLTVV.

The chain carries TRBV12-3 or TRBV12-4 and TRBJ2-1; D is unresolved. This CDR3 spans 11 amino acids. Trimming left V 4 bases short and J 7 bases short, with 5 bases between. Here the CDR3 DNA reads TGTGCCAGCAGTTGGTCTAATGAGCAGTTCTTC. The encoded protein is CASSWSNEQFF.

The CDR3, as DNA: TGTGCCAGCAGTTACTCGATATCAAGGTTAAAGACTGAAGCTTTCTTT. Translating it yields CASSYSISRLKTEAFF. The rearrangement links TRBV6-5 to TRBJ1-1; D is unclear. Trimming cost V 0 bases and J 5 bases, with 16 bases left between them. CDR3 length: 16 amino acids. Per germline, CDR1 MNHEY and CDR2 SVGAGI.

The chain couples TRBV9 to TRBJ2-7, with D perhaps TRBD1 (6 bases). Germline-derived CDR1 and CDR2 are SGDLS and YYNGEE. This CDR3 comprises 17 residues. Deletions cut 0 bases from V and 1 base from J, with 17 bases between. CDR3 sequence: CASSVDGVGGSSYEQYF. The CDR3 region has the DNA TGTGCCAGCAGCGTAGACGGGGTAGGGGGAAGTTCCTACGAGCAGTACTTC.